The 7 T cell receptor beta chains below all came from one sample that was sequenced in a study of blood T cell repertoires in COVID-19. Libraries were prepared by immunoSEQ multiplex PCR; TCRdb keeps only in-frame clonotypes and omits some of them. The sample gives some 180,000 clones, about 79% of which show up once; approximately 13% is in the top ten. Sequenced material: peripheral blood. The receptors stem from a human donor in a cohort sampled during active COVID-19.

This clone was counted between two and nine times. This chain joins TRBV2 and TRBJ2-7; a possible D gene is TRBD1 (5 bases). The CDR3 covers 14 residues. Trimming pared 6 bases from V and 2 bases from J, leaving 14 bases between. From germline, CDR1 is SNHLY and CDR2 FYNNEI. In nucleotides, the CDR3 is TGTGCCAGCAGGGCCCGGACAAGACCCTACGAGCAGTACTTC. The encoded protein is CASRARTRPYEQYF.

The rearrangement uses TRBV21-1 and TRBJ2-7; TRBD1 is the table's D call, not checked against the DNA. TRBV21-1 is annotated as a pseudogene. The CDR3 consists of 13 residues. The CDR3 sequence is CASSSTGDYEQYF. CDR3 DNA sequence: TGTGCCAGCAGCAGCACAGGGGACTACGAGCAGTACTTC.

This chain joins TRBV29-1 and TRBJ2-7; tentative D call: TRBD2 (6 bases). Germline CDR1 reads SQVTM; CDR2 reads ANQGSEA. Trimming removed 3 bases at V and 4 bases at J, with 7 bases between. The CDR3 is 11 amino acids. This CDR3 reads CSVDAGYEQYF. CDR3 coding DNA: TGCAGCGTTGATGCGGGGTACGAGCAGTACTTC.

The chain's CDR3 is CASSEASGSNEQFF. The CDR3, as DNA: TGCGCCAGCAGTGAAGCTAGCGGGAGCAATGAGCAGTTCTTC. This rearrangement joins TRBV10-1 to TRBJ2-1; TRBD2 aligns across 10 bases. Germline lookup yields CDR1 WNHNN and CDR2 SYGVQD (reference sequence). J lost 6 bases, V lost 3 bases, and 2 bases had no gene match. The CDR3 contains 14 residues.

The rearrangement links TRBV3-1 (or the pseudogene TRBV3-2) to TRBJ2-7, with 14 bases identical to TRBD2. After removal of 6 bases from V and 2 bases from J, the junction contained 9 bases not matched to a gene. In germline, CDR1 is LGHDT, CDR2 YNNKEL (reference sequence). This CDR3 spans 17 amino acids. The CDR3: CASRRGTSGSGAYEQYF. The CDR3 DNA sequence: TGTGCCAGCAGAAGGGGGACTAGCGGGAGTGGAGCCTACGAGCAGTACTTC.

This clone has only one observation. The chain employs TRBV6-5 and TRBJ2-3; tentatively, D is TRBD1 (6 bases). The CDR3 totals 15 residues. V dropped 0 bases and J dropped 1 base, with 8 bases sitting between them. CDR1 is MNHEY, CDR2 SVGAGI, per germline. As DNA, the CDR3 is TGTGCCAGCAGTTACTCGACAGGCCGCACAGATACGCAGTATTTT. Translation gives CASSYSTGRTDTQYF.

The chain joins TRBV18 to TRBJ2-7, with 7 bases lining up with TRBD1. Unmatched junction bases numbered 6, after V lost 3 bases and J lost 4 bases. Germline-derived CDR1 and CDR2 are KGHSH and LQKENI. This CDR3 spans 14 amino acids. The CDR3 region is CASSPGQKNYEQYF. In DNA form, the CDR3 reads TGTGCCAGCTCACCGGGACAGAAAAATTACGAGCAGTACTTC.